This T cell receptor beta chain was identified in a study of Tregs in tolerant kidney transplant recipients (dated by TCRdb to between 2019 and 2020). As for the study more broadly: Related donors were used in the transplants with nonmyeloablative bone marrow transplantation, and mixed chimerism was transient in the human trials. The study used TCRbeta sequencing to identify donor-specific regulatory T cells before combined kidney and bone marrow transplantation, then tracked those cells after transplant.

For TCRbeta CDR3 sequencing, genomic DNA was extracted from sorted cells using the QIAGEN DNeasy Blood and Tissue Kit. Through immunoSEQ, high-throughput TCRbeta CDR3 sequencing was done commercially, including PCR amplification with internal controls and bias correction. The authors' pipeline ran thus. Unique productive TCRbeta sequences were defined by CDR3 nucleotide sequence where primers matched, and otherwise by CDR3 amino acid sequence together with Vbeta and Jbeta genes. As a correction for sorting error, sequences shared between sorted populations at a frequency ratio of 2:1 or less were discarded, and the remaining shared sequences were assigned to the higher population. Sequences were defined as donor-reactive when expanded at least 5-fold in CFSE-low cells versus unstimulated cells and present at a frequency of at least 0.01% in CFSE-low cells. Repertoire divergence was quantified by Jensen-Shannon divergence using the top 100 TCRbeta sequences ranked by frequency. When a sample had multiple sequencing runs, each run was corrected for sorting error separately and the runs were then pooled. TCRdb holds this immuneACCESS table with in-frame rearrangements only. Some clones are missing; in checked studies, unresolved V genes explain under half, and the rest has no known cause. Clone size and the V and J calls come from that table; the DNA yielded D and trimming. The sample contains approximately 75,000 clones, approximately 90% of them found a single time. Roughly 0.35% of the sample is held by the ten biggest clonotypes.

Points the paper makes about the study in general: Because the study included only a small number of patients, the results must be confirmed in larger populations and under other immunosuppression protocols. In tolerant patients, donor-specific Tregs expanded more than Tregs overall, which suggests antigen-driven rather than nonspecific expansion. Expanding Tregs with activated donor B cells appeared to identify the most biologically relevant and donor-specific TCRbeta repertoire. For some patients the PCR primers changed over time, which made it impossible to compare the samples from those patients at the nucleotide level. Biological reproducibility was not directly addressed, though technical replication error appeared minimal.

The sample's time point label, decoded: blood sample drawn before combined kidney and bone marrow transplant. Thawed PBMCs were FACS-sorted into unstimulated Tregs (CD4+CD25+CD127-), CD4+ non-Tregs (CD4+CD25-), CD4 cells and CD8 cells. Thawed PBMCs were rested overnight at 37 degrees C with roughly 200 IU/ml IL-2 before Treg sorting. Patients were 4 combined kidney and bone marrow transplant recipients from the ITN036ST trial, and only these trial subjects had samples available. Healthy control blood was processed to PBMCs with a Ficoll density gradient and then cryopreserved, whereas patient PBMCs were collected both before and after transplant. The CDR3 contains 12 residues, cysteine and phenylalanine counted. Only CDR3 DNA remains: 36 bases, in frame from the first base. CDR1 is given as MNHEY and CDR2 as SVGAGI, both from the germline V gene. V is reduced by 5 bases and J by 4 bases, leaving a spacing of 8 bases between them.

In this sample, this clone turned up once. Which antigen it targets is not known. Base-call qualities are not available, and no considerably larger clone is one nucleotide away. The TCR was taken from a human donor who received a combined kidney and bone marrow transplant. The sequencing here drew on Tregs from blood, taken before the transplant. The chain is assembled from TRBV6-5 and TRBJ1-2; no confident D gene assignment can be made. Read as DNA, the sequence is TGTGCCAGCAGTGACGGCGGCTATGGCTACACCTTC. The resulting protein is CASSDGGYGYTF.